Included here is one T cell receptor (beta chain) sequence, with context. The antigen it binds to is not known. Per-nucleotide qualities are absent, and no much larger clonotype sits a single base away. This sample was taken from a study of beta chain features in type 1 diabetes (dated by TCRdb to the late 2010s). With respect to the entire study: No differences in mean age, gender distribution, total cell number or subset yield were found between patients and healthy donors. A total of some 100,000,000 sorted cells were examined across all samples, and a strong correlation was observed between cell number per subset and RNA yield. The study compared the TCRB repertoires of sorted circulating CD4+ T cell subsets in recently diagnosed type 1 diabetes patients with those in matched healthy donors. Naive and central memory subsets were obtained from all 30 or so donors, but regulatory and stem cell-like memory subsets were isolated from only 8 patients and roughly 8 healthy donors.

The V and J ends are trimmed by 3 bases and 9 bases, leaving 11 bases between them. CDR1 and CDR2, per the germline V gene (reference sequence), are MNHEY and SMNVEV. CDR3 length: 13 amino acids, cysteine to phenylalanine. Just the 39-base CDR3 DNA is kept, in frame starting at base 1. The High Capacity cDNA Reverse Transcription Kit was used to reverse transcribe all of the isolated RNA, meaning that expressed TCRB transcripts were what got sequenced. Deep immunoSEQ sequencing was performed on naive, central memory and regulatory T cell samples, with an average of roughly 3.5 million total reads per sample. Sorted cells were lysed in RLT buffer and RNA was extracted with DNase-treated RNeasy Micro or Mini kits, depending on cell number. To prevent cross-contamination, each cell subset was processed individually, whereas patient and healthy donor samples were processed jointly. Using the immunoSEQ multiplex PCR, TCRB sequences were amplified from cDNA into 87-bp fragments spanning the CDR3 region. Sequencing of the amplicons was done on the Illumina HiSeq platform. The source study handled its data this way. Synthetic template baselines were used to correct PCR bias computationally, reads within Hamming distance 2 were collapsed together, and singletons that could not be merged were discarded. Reads were aligned against IMGT to assign V, D and J genes, CDR3 length and insertions or deletions at six rearrangement sites. Clonotype counts were normalized to sorted cell number within each subset before computing true diversity and Gini coefficients with the tcR R package. The overlap coefficient, calculated on TCRB nucleotide sequences, was used to quantify repertoire sharing. Out-of-frame TCRB sequences from naive cells were analyzed as a proxy for the pre-selection repertoire. Not all clones reach the TCRdb copy of this immuneACCESS table, which keeps in-frame sequences only. Checked studies attribute under half of the gap to unresolved V genes and leave the rest unexplained. The V and J calls and the clone size are those of that table, but D and trimming were determined from the DNA. The sample table lists approximately 600,000 clones, over 10% of them with a count of one. 0.095% to 0.15% of the sample lies in the top ten.

What the work shows at the level of the full study, not this receptor alone: Patients with type 1 diabetes made fewer insertions and deleted more nucleotides at VDJ recombination sites, implying thymic rearrangement abnormalities. A moderate but significant shortening of TCRB CDR3 length was observed in type 1 diabetes patients in all four CD4+ subsets. Naive, central memory and regulatory TCRB repertoires appeared more similar among patients than among healthy donors. Shorter templates might be favored by PCR, yet because patient and control samples were amplified and corrected together, any such skew would affect both groups equally. Because cDNA was sequenced instead of genomic DNA, activated cells with high expression could be over-represented, although the groups did not differ in activation or CD3 levels. Because the HLA sub-analyses included only small numbers of individuals, any influence of HLA type on TCRB rearrangement was left unresolved.

Each donor gave one peripheral blood draw, averaging roughly 120 mL, which was collected into heparinised tubes. Using a panel that included CD45RO, CCR7, CD25, CD127, CD95 and CD27, naive, central memory, regulatory and stem cell-like memory CD4+ T cells were sorted on a BD FACSAria II. All sorted populations exceeded 95% purity. PBMCs were isolated right away by Lymphoprep density gradient centrifugation and were stained directly, without culture. Samples were stained and sorted in pairs, with one healthy donor and one patient per experiment, so that batch effects were minimized. This sequence originates from a man aged 30 to 45 with type 1 diabetes. Sequencing was carried out using naive CD4+ T cells from blood. The intended sense of this specimen's cell subset or site label: true naive CD4+ T cells. The chain is made from TRBV27 and TRBJ2-2, with no reliable assignment of the D segment. This receptor has the CDR3 CASSFRHVRELFF. The DNA is as follows: TGTGCCAGCAGTTTTCGACATGTCAGGGAGCTGTTTTTT.